The next 15 T cell receptor beta chains were all read from a single sample in a study of OX40 agonist ivuxolimab in advanced cancers. Generated by immunoSEQ multiplex PCR, the TCRdb table keeps only in-frame clones and is missing some. The sample lists just over 60,000 clones, around 90% occurring once. The specimen comprised CD4+ or CD8+ T cells sorted from blood, sampled in a trial of the OX40 agonist ivuxolimab. The receptors come from an adult with an advanced solid tumor such as melanoma, head and neck, liver or kidney cancer.

This chain joins TRBV2 and TRBJ1-2; no clear D gene. Germline V gene data show CDR1 as SNHLY and CDR2 as FYNNEI. V was trimmed by 5 bases and J by 4 bases, leaving 20 bases between them. The CDR3 spans 16 residues. The CDR3 coding sequence is TGTGCCAGCAGTCCTAGAACATGGGGAGCAGGCTATGGCTACACCTTC. The encoded protein is CASSPRTWGAGYGYTF.

The chain combines TRBV21-1 with TRBJ2-7; the DNA was not compared with TRBD1, the D call given in the table. TRBV21-1 is a known pseudogene. The CDR3 covers 13 residues. DNA of the CDR3: TGTGCCGCCAGAGACAGGGGGACCTACGAGCAGTACTTC. It yields the protein CAARDRGTYEQYF.

CDR3 DNA sequence: TGTGCCAGCACGGACTCCTATAATTCACCCCTCCACTTT. Its protein is CASTDSYNSPLHF. This sequence joins TRBV27 and TRBJ1-6, with D hard to call. The CDR3 is 13 amino acids. Germline CDR1 and CDR2: MNHEY and SMNVEV (reference sequence). V lost 7 bases and J lost 0, with 4 bases in between.

The V gene is TRBV6-1, the J gene TRBJ2-1; no clear D gene. Germline V gene sequence: CDR1 MNHNS, CDR2 SASEGT. The length of the CDR3 is 14 residues. V lost 1 base and J 6 bases, leaving 10 bases between the germline ends. For the CDR3, the DNA is TGTGCCAGCAGTGAAGTTTGGGTCGGCAATGAGCAGTTCTTC. The encoded protein is CASSEVWVGNEQFF.

This clone occurred once. In the same sample, other DNA sequences code for this CDR3. For the CDR3, the DNA is TGCGCCAGCAGCCAAGCTAGCCAGGTTGAATACACGCAGTATTTT. Its protein product is CASSQASQVEYTQYF. The chain links TRBV4-1 to TRBJ2-3, with D tentatively TRBD2 (5 bases). In germline, CDR1 is MGHRA, CDR2 YSYEKL. Trimming stripped 1 base from V and 9 bases from J, with 17 bases between. The CDR3 totals 15 residues.

The chain employs TRBV6-5 and TRBJ1-1; D is unclear. The CDR3 runs 13 residues. The V and J ends lost 3 bases and 4 bases respectively, with 9 bases between them. Germline values: CDR1 MNHEY, CDR2 SVGAGI. The CDR3 reads CASSYNEGTEAFF. DNA for the CDR3: TGTGCCAGCAGTTATAACGAGGGCACTGAAGCTTTCTTT.

The chain links TRBV7-6 to TRBJ2-6; 10 nucleotides match TRBD1. Losses at the gene ends were 5 bases for V and 4 bases for J; bases not matched to a gene: 17. This CDR3 region has 20 residues. The germline V gene has CDR1 SGHVS and CDR2 FNYEAQ. CDR3 DNA sequence: TGTGCCAGCAGCAGAACTACCGCCGGGACAGGGGTCTCCGGGGCCAACGTCCTGACTTTC. Its protein product is CASSRTTAGTGVSGANVLTF.

This rearrangement joins TRBV30 to TRBJ2-1; D unclear. Germline lookup yields CDR1 GTSNPN and CDR2 SVGIG (reference sequence). Trimming cost V 0 bases and J 6 bases, with 6 bases left between them. The CDR3 totals 12 residues. This CDR3 is CAWSVLLNEQFF. CDR3 DNA sequence: TGTGCCTGGAGTGTTTTGCTCAATGAGCAGTTCTTC.

This chain uses TRBV6-5 with TRBJ1-5; no firm D call. The CDR3 sequence is 13 residues long. V gave up 6 bases and J gave up 7 bases, with 13 bases separating them. Germline V gene lookup returns CDR1 MNHEY and CDR2 SVGAGI. The CDR3 coding sequence is TGTGCCAGCAGCCGAAGGGCGGAGCAGCCCCAGCATTTT. Translating it yields CASSRRAEQPQHF.

This chain uses TRBV5-4 with TRBJ2-7, with D unresolved. This CDR3 comprises 12 residues. The V gene's germline CDR1 is SGHNT and CDR2 YYREEE (reference sequence). Trimming took 0 bases from V and 4 from J, leaving 5 bases between them. The CDR3 protein is CASSLGLYEQYF. The CDR3, as DNA: TGTGCCAGCAGCTTGGGATTGTACGAGCAGTACTTC.

A single count supports this clone. The chain uses TRBV11-2 and TRBJ1-4, with D maybe TRBD1 (5 bases). Germline-derived CDR1 and CDR2 are SGHAT and FQNNGV. This CDR3 comprises 17 residues. The germline V and J ends were trimmed by 5 bases and 5 bases, with 21 bases remaining between them. CDR3 DNA sequence: TGTGCCAGCAGCCCCATAGTCGGGGGATTTTGGAATGAAAAACTGTTTTTT. Translated, it gives CASSPIVGGFWNEKLFF. The whole variable domain, filled in from reference TRBV11-2 and TRBJ1-4, reads EAGVAQSPRYKIIEKRQSVAFWCNPISGHATLYWYQQILGQGPKLLIQFQNNGVVDDSQLPKDRFSAERLKGVDSTLKIQPAKLEDSAVYLCASSPIVGGFWNEKLFFGSGTQLSVL.

The chain couples TRBV18 to TRBJ1-2; a weak D match, TRBD1 (6 bases). CDR3 size: 15 residues. The germline gives CDR1 KGHSH, CDR2 LQKENI. Trimming pared 3 bases from V and 2 bases from J, leaving 13 bases between. The CDR3: CASSPLEDRNYGYTF. CDR3 in DNA: TGTGCCAGCTCACCCTTAGAGGACAGAAACTATGGCTACACCTTC.

The chain combines TRBV6-5 with TRBJ2-2, with a weak D call TRBD2 (6 bases). Trimming took 5 bases from V and 7 from J, leaving 14 bases between them. The CDR3 contains 14 residues. From germline, CDR1 is MNHEY and CDR2 SVGAGI. The CDR3 spells CASSGPFGSGELFF. The CDR3 nucleotides read TGTGCCAGCAGTGGTCCATTCGGGAGCGGGGAGCTGTTTTTT.

The chain employs TRBV5-1 and TRBJ2-5, with TRBD2 as a possible D gene (5 bases). Deletions cut 4 bases from V and 6 bases from J, with 16 bases between. The CDR3 runs to 14 residues. Germline V CDR1 and CDR2: SGHRS, YFSETQ. The CDR3: CASSATVGEKTQYF. The CDR3 region has the DNA TGCGCCAGCAGCGCAACGGTCGGGGAGAAGACCCAGTACTTC.

The V gene is TRBV4-2, the J gene TRBJ2-2; D is uncertain. CDR1 is LGHNA, CDR2 YNFKEQ, per germline. V lost 3 bases to trimming and J lost 1 base, with 12 bases between them. There are 16 residues in the CDR3. The CDR3 DNA sequence: TGTGCCAGCAGCCATAAAGGTGGGGTGAACACCGGGGAGCTGTTTTTT. It specifies CASSHKGGVNTGELFF.